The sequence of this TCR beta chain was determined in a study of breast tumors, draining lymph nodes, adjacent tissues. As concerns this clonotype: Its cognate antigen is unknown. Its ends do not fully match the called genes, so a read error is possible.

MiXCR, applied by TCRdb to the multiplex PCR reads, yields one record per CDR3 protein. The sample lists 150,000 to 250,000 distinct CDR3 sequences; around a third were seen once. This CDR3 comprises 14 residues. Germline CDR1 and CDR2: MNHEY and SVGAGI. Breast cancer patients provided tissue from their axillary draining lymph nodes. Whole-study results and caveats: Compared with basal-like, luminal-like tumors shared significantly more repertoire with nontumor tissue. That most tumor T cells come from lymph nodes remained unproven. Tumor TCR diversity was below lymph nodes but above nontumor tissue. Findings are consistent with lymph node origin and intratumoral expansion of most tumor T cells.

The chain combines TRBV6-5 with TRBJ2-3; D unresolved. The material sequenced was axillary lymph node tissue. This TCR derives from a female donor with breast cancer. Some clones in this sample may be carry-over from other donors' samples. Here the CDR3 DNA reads TGTGCCAGCAGTCACTCGTTCACAGCAGATACGCAGTATTTT. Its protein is CASSHSFTADTQYF.